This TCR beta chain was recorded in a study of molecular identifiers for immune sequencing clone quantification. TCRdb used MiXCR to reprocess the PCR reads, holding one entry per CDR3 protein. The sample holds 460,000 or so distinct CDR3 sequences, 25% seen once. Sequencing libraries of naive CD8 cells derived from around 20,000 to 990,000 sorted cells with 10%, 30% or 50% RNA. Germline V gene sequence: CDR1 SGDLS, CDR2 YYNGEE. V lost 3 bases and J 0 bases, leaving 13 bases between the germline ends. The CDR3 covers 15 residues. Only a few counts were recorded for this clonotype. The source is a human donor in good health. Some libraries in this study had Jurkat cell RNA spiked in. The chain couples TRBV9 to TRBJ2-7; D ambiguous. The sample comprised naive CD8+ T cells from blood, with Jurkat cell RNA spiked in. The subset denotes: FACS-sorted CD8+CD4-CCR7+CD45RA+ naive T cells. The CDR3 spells CASSAGSTSSYEQYF. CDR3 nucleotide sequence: TGTGCCAGCAGCGCCGGATCCACGAGCTCCTACGAGCAGTACTTC.